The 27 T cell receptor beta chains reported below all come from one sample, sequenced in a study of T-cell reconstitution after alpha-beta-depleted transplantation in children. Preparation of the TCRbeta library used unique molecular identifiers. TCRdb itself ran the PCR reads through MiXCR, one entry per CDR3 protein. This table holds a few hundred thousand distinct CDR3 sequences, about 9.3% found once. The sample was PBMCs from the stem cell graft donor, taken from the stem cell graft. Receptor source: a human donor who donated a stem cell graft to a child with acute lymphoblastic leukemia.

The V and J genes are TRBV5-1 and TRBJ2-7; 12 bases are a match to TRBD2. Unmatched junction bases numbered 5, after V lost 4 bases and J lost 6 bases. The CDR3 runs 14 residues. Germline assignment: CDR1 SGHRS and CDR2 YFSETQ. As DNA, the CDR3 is TGCGCCAGCAGCCGACTAGCGGGAGTCCCCGAGCAGTACTTC. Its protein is CASSRLAGVPEQYF.

CDR3 region: CASNLLAGAYNEQFF. The CDR3 nucleotides are TGTGCCAGCAACCTTCTAGCGGGAGCCTACAATGAGCAGTTCTTC. This chain connects TRBV28 to TRBJ2-1; 10 nucleotides line up with TRBD2. The J segment lost 2 bases and the V segment lost 7 bases, leaving 5 bases of the junction unmatched. CDR1 and CDR2 (germline): MDHEN, SYDVKM. The CDR3 contains 15 residues.

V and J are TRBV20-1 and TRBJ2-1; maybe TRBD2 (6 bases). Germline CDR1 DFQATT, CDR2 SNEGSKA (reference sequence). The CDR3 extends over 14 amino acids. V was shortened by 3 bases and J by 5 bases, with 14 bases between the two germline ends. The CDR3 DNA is TGCAGTGCTAGCAGTGGGAGGCTCAACAATGAGCAGTTCTTC. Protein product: CSASSGRLNNEQFF.

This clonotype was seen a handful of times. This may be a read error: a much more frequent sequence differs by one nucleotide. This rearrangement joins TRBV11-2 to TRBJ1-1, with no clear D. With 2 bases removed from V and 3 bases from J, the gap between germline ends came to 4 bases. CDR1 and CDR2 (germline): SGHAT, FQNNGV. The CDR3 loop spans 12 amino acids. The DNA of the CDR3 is TGTGCCAGCAGCTTAATGTACACTGAAGCTTTCTTT. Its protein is CASSLMYTEAFF.

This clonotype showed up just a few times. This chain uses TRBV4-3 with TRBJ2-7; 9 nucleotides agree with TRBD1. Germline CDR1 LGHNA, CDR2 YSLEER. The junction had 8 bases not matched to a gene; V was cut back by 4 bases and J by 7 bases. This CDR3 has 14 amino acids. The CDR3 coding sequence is TGCGCCAGCAGCCTTACACAGGGGGCGGGGGAGCAGTACTTC. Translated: CASSLTQGAGEQYF.

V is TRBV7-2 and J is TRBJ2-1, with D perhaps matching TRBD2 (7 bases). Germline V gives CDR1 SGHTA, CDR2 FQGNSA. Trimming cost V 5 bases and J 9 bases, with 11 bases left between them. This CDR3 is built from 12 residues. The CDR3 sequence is CASSPRGAEQFF. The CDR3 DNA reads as TGTGCCAGCAGCCCCCGGGGGGCTGAGCAGTTCTTC.

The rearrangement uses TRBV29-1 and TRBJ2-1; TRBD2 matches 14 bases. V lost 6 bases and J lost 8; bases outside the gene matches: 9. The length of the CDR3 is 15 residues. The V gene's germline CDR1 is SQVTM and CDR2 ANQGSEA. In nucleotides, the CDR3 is TGCAGCGTAGGGACTAGCGGGAGAGGGTTTGATGAGCAGTTCTTC. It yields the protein CSVGTSGRGFDEQFF.

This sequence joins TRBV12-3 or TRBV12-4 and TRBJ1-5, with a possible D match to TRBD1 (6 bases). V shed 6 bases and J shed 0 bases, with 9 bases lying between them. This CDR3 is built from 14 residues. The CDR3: CASSGTHSNQPQHF. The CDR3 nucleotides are TGTGCCAGCAGCGGGACACATAGCAATCAGCCCCAGCATTTT.

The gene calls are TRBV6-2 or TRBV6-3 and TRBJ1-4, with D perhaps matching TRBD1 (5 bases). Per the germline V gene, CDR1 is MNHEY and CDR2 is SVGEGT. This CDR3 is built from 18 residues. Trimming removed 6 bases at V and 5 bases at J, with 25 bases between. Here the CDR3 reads CASSSGLMSLGPNEKLFF. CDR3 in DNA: TGTGCCAGCAGCTCCGGACTCATGAGCCTGGGACCGAATGAAAAACTGTTTTTT.

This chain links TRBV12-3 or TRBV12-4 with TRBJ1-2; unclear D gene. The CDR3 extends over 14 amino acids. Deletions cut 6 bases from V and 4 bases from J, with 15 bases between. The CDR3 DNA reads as TGTGCCAGCAGAGGGCCACAAACGGGCTATGGCTACACCTTC. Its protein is CASRGPQTGYGYTF.

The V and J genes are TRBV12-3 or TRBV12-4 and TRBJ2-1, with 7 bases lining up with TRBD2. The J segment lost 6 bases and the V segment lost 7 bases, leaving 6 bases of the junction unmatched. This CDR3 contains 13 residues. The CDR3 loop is CASKPTSFNEQFF. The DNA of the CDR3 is TGTGCCAGCAAACCGACTAGCTTCAATGAGCAGTTCTTC.

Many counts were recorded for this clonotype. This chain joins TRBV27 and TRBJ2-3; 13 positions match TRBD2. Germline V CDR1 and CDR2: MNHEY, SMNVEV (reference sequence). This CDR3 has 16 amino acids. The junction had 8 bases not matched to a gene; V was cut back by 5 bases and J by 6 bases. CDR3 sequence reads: CASSPWTSGSLDTQYF. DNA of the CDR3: TGTGCCAGCAGTCCCTGGACTAGCGGGAGTTTGGATACGCAGTATTTT.

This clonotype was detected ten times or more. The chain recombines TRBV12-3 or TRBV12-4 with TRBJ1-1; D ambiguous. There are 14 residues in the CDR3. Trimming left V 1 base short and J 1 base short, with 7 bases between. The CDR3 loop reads CASSLGQTNTEAFF. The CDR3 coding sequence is TGTGCCAGCAGTTTAGGGCAGACGAACACTGAAGCTTTCTTT.

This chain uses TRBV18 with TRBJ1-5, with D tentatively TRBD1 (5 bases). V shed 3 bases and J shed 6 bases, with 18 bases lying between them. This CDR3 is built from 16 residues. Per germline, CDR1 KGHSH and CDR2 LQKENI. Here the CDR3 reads CASSPPQGQGPQPQHF. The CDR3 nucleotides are TGTGCCAGCTCACCCCCCCAAGGACAAGGGCCTCAGCCCCAGCATTTT.

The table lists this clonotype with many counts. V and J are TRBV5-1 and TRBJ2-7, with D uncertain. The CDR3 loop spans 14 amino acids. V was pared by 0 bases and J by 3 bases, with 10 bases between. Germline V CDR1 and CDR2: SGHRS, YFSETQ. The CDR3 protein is CASSLGSNNYEQYF. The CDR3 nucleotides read TGCGCCAGCAGCTTGGGCAGCAACAACTACGAGCAGTACTTC.

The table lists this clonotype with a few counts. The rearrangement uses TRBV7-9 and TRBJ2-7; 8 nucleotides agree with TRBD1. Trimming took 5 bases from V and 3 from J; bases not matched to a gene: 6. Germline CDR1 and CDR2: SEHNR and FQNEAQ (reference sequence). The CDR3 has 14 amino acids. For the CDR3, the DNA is TGTGCCAGCAGCCGGACAGGGATAGGCTACGAGCAGTACTTC. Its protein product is CASSRTGIGYEQYF. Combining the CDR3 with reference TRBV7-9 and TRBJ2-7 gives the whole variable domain DTGVSQNPRHKITKRGQNVTFRCDPISEHNRLYWYRQTLGQGPEFLTYFQNEAQLEKSRLLSDRFSAERPKGSFSTLEIQRTEQGDSAMYLCASSRTGIGYEQYFGPGTRLTVT.

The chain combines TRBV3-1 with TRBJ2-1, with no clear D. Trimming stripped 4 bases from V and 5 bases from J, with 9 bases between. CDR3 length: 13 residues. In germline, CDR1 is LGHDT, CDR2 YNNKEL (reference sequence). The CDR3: CASSLRWDNEQFF. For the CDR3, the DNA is TGTGCCAGCAGCCTAAGGTGGGACAATGAGCAGTTCTTC.

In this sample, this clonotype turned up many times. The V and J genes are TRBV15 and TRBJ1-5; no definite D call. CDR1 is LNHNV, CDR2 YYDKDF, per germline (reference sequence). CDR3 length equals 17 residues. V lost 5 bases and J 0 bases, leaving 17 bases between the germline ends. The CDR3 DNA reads TGTGCCACCAGCCGGAGCTTTGGTAGATTTAGCAATCAGCCCCAGCATTTT. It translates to CATSRSFGRFSNQPQHF.

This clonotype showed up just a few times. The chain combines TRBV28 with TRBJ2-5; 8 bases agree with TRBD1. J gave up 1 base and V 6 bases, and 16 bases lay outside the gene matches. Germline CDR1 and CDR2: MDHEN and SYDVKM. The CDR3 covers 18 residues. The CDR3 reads CASSSRRTGIRGQETQYF. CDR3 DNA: TGTGCCAGCAGCAGTCGGAGGACAGGGATTAGAGGCCAAGAGACCCAGTACTTC.

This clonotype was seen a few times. The CDR3 is CASSLQGKGISSGANVLTF. In DNA form, the CDR3 reads TGTGCCAGCAGTTTACAGGGGAAAGGGATTTCCTCTGGGGCCAACGTCCTGACTTTC. J is TRBJ2-6 and V is TRBV28, with a possible D match to TRBD1 (6 bases). The CDR3 is made up of 19 amino acids. The germline V and J ends were trimmed by 2 bases and 0 bases, with 17 bases remaining between them. The germline CDR1 and CDR2 sequences are MDHEN and SYDVKM.

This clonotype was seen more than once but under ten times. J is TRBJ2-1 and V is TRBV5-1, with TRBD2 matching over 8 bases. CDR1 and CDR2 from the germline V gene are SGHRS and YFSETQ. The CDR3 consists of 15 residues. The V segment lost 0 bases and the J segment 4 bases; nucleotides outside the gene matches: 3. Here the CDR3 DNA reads TGCGCCAGCAGCTTGGAGGGGACTAGTTACAATGAGCAGTTCTTC. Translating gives CASSLEGTSYNEQFF.

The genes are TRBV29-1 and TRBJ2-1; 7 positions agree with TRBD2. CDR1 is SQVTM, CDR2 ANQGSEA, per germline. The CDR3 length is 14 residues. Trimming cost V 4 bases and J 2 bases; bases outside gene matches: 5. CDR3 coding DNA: TGCAGCGTTGTTCAGCGGGATCCCTACAATGAGCAGTTCTTC. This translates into CSVVQRDPYNEQFF.

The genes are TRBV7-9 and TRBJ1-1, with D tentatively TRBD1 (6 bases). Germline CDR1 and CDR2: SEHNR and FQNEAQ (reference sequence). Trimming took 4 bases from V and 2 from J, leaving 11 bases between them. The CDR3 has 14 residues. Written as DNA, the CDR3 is TGTGCCAGCAGCTCTTTACAGGGTAACACTGAAGCTTTCTTT. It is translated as CASSSLQGNTEAFF.

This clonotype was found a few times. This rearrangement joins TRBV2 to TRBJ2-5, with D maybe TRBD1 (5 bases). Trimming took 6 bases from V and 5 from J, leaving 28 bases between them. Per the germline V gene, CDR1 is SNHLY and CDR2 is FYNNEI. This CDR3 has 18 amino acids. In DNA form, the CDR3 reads TGTGCCAGCAGGAAGGGAATGGACACTCGGGTGGGTCGCGAGACCCAGTACTTC. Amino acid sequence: CASRKGMDTRVGRETQYF.

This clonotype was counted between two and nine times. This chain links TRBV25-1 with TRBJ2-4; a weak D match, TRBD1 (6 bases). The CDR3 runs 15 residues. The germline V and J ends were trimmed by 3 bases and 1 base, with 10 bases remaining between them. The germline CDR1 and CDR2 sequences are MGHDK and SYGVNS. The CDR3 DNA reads TGTGCCAGCAGTGATCGACAGGCGGCCAAAAACATTCAGTACTTC. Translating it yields CASSDRQAAKNIQYF.

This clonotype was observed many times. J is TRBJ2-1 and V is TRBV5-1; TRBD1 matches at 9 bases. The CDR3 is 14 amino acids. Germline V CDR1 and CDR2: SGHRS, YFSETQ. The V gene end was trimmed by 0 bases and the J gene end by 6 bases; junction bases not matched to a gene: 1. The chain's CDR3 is CASSLETGGNEQFF. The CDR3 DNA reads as TGCGCCAGCAGCTTGGAGACAGGGGGCAATGAGCAGTTCTTC.

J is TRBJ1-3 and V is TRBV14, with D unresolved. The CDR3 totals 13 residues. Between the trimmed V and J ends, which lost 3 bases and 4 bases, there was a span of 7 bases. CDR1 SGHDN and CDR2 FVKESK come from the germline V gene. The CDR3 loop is CASSQFRGNTIYF. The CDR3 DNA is TGTGCCAGCAGCCAGTTTAGAGGAAACACCATATATTTT.